The sequence of this TCR beta chain was determined in a study of T-cell reconstitution after alpha-beta-depleted transplantation in children. With 0 bases clipped from V and 8 bases from J, the junction kept 10 bases outside the gene matches. There are 15 residues in the CDR3. Per the germline V gene, CDR1 is DFQATT and CDR2 is SNEGSKA (reference sequence). Points on this clonotype: This sequence may be a read error, since a much larger clone differs from it by one base.

Library preparation (for TCRbeta) was performed with unique molecular identifiers. TCRdb re-derived calls from the PCR reads in MiXCR, one entry per CDR3 protein. This table holds 150,000 to 200,000 distinct CDR3 sequences, approximately 14% found once. The source was PBMCs from the stem cell graft donor, collected from the stem cell graft. This clonotype was sampled from a human donor who donated a stem cell graft to a child with acute lymphoblastic leukemia. The chain couples TRBV20-1 to TRBJ2-1; 7 bases align to TRBD1. The CDR3 DNA reads TGCAGTGCTAGAGAGGTGCCTAGAGGACAGGATGAGCAGTTCTTC. This translates into CSAREVPRGQDEQFF.